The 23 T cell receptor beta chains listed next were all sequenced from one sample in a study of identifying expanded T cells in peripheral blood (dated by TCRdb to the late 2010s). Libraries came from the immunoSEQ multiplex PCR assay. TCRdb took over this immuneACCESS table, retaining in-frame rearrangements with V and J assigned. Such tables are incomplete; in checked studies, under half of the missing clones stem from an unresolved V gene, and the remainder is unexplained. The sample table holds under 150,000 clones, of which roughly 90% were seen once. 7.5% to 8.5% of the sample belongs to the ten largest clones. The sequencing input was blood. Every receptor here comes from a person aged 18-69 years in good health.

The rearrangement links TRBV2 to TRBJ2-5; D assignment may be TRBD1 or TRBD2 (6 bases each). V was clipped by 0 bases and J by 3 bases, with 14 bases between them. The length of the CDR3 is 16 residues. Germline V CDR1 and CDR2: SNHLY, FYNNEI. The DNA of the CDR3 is TGTGCCAGCAGTGAAGCGCGGGGTAGGGGGGAAGAGACCCAGTACTTC. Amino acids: CASSEARGRGEETQYF.

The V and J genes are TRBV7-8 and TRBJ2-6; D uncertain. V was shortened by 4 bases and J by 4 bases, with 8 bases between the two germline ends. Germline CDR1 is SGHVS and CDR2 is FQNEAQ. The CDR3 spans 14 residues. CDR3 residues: CASSYSTGANVLTF. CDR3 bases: TGTGCCAGCAGCTATAGCACCGGGGCCAACGTCCTGACTTTC.

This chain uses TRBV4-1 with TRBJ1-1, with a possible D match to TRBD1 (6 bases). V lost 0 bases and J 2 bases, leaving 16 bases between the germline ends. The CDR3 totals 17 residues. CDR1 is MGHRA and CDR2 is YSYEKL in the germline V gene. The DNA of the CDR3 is TGCGCCAGCAGCCAAGAGGGGGGGGGCTTCCCCAACACTGAAGCTTTCTTT. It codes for CASSQEGGGFPNTEAFF.

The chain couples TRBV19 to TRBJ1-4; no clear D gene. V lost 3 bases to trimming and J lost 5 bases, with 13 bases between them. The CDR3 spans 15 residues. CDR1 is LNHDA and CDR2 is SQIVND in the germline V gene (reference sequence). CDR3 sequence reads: CASSMRQKTNEKLFF. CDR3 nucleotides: TGTGCCAGTAGTATGAGACAAAAGACGAATGAAAAACTGTTTTTT.

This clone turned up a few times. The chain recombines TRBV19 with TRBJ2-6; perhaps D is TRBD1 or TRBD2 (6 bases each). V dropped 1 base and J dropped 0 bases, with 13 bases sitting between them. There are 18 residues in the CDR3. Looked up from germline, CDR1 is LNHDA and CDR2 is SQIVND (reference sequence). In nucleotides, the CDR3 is TGTGCCAGTAGTATAGGGCGGGACACATTCTCTGGGGCCAACGTCCTGACTTTC. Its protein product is CASSIGRDTFSGANVLTF.

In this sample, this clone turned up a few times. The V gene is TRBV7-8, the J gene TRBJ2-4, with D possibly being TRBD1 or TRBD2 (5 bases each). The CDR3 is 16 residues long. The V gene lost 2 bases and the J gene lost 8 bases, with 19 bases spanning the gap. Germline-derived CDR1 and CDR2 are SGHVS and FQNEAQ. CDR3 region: CASSLNPGTSAHIQYF. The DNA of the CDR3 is TGTGCCAGCAGCTTAAACCCCGGGACGTCGGCCCACATTCAGTACTTC.

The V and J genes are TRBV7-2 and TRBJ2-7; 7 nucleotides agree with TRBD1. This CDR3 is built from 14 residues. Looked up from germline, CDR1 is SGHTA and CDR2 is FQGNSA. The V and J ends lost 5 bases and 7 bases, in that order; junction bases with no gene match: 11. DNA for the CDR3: TGTGCCAGCAGCCTTAGGGGGCTCCCCGGGGAGCAGTACTTC. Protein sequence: CASSLRGLPGEQYF.

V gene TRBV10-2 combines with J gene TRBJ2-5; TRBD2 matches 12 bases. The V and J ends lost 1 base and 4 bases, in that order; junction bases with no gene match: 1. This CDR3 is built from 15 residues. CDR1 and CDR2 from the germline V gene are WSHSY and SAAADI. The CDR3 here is CASSELGLAGETQYF. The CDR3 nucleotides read TGCGCCAGCAGTGAGTTGGGACTAGCGGGAGAGACCCAGTACTTC.

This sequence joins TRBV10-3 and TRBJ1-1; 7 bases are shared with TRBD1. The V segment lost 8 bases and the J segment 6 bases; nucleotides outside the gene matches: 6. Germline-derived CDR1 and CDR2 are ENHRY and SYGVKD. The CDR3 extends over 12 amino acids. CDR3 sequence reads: CAIGTGEPEAFF. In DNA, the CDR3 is TGTGCCATCGGAACAGGGGAGCCTGAAGCTTTCTTT.

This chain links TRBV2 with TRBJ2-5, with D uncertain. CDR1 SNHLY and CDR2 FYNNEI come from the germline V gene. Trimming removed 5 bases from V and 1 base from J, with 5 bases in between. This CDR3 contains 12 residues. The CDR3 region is CASSRTQETQYF. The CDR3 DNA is TGTGCCAGCAGTAGAACCCAAGAGACCCAGTACTTC. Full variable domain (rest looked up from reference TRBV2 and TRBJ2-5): EPEVTQTPSHQVTQMGQEVILRCVPISNHLYFYWYRQILGQKVEFLVSFYNNEISEKSEIFDDQFSVERPDGSNFTLKIRSTKLEDSAMYFCASSRTQETQYFGPGTRLLVL.

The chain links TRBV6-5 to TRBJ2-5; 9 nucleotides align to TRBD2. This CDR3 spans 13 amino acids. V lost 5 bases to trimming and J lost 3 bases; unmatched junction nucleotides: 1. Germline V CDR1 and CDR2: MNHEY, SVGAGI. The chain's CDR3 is CASSPSGEETQYF. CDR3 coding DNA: TGTGCCAGCAGTCCTAGCGGGGAAGAGACCCAGTACTTC.

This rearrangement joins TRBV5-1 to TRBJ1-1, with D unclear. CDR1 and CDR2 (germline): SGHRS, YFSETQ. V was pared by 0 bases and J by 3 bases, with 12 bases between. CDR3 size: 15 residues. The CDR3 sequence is CASSLDGIWDTEAFF. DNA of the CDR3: TGCGCCAGCAGCTTGGACGGCATATGGGACACTGAAGCTTTCTTT.

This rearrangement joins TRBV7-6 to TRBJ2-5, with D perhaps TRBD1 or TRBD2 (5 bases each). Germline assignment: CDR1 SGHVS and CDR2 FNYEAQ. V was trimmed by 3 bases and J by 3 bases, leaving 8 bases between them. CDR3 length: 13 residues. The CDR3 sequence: CASSLGPKETQYF. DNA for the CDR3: TGTGCCAGCAGCTTGGGACCAAAAGAGACCCAGTACTTC.

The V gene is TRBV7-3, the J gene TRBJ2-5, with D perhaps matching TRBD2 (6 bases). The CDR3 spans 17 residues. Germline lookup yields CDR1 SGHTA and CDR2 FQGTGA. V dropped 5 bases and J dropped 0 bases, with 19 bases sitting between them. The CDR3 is CASSPPRLVSNQETQYF. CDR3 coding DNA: TGTGCCAGCAGCCCCCCCCGACTAGTATCTAACCAAGAGACCCAGTACTTC.

Here the CDR3 DNA reads TGCGCCAGCAGCCTCGGATGGCTAGCGGGAGGGGGTACGCAGTATTTT. As protein: CASSLGWLAGGGTQYF. The chain joins TRBV5-1 to TRBJ2-3; TRBD2 matches at 12 bases. Germline V gene lookup returns CDR1 SGHRS and CDR2 YFSETQ. The length of the CDR3 is 16 residues. Losses at the gene ends were 4 bases for V and 8 bases for J; bases not matched to a gene: 11.

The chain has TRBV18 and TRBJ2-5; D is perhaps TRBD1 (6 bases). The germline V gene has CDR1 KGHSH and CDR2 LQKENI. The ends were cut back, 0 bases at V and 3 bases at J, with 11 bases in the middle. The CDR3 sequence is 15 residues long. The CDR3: CASSPPNRAKETQYF. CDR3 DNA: TGTGCCAGCTCACCACCGAACAGGGCGAAAGAGACCCAGTACTTC.

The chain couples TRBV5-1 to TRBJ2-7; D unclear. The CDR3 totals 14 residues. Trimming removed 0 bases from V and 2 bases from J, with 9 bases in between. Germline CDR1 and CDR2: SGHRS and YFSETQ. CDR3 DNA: TGCGCCAGCAGCTTGGATGGGGTAACCTACGAGCAGTACTTC. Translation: CASSLDGVTYEQYF.

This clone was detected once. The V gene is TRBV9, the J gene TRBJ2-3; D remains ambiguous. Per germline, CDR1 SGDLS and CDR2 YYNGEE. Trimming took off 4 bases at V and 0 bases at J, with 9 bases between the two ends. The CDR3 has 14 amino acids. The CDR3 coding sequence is TGTGCCAGCAGCCCCCCGTCTAGCACAGATACGCAGTATTTT. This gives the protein CASSPPSSTDTQYF.

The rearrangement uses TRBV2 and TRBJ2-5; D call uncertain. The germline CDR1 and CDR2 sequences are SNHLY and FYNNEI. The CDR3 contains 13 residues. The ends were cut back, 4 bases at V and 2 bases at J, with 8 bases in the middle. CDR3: CASSVAKQETQYF. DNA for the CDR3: TGTGCCAGCAGTGTGGCGAAACAAGAGACCCAGTACTTC.

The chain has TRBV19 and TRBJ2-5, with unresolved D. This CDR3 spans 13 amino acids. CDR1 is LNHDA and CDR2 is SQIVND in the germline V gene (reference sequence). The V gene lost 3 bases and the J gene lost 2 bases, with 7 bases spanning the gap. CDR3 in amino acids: CASSMSSQETQYF. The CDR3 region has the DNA TGTGCCAGTAGTATGTCCAGTCAAGAGACCCAGTACTTC. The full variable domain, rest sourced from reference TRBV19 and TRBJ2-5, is DGGITQSPKYLFRKEGQNVTLSCEQNLNHDAMYWYRQDPGQGLRLIYYSQIVNDFQKGDIAEGYSVSREKKESFPLTVTSAQKNPTAFYLCASSMSSQETQYFGPGTRLLVL.

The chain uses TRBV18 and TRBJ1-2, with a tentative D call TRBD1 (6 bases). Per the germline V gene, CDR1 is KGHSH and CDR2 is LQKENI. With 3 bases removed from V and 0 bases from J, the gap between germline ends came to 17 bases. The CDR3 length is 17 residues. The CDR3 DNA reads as TGTGCCAGCTCACCCGGGGGCGTTGTCAGCCCTAACTATGGCTACACCTTC. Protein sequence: CASSPGGVVSPNYGYTF.

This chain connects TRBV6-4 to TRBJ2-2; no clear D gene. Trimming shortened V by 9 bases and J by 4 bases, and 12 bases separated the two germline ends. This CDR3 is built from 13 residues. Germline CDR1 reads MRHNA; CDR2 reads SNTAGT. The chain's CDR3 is CASRTAGTGELFF. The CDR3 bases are TGTGCCAGTCGTACGGCCGGCACCGGGGAGCTGTTTTTT.

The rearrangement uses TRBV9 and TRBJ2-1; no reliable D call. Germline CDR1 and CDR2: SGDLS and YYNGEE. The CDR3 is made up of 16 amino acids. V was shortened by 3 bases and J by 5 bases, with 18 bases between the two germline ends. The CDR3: CASSGSRGPRNNEQFF. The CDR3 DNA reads TGTGCCAGCAGCGGATCTCGAGGACCTAGAAACAATGAGCAGTTCTTC.